These 8 T cell receptor beta chains came from one sample sequenced in a study of blood T cell repertoires in COVID-19. The repertoire was sequenced with immunoSEQ multiplex PCR; TCRdb's copy has only in-frame clones and lacks some. The repertoire holds about 180,000 clones, with 70% to 90% as singletons. The sequenced sample was peripheral blood. These TCRs come from an older man with COVID-19, enrolled during active disease.

The DNA for the CDR3 is TGTGCCACCGCGAGGTCAACTAATGAAAAACTGTTTTTT. It is translated as CATARSTNEKLFF. This chain links TRBV7-9 with TRBJ1-4, with D unresolved. CDR1 SEHNR and CDR2 FQNEAQ come from the germline V gene (reference sequence). V lost 10 bases and J 0 bases, leaving 9 bases between the germline ends. The CDR3 runs to 13 residues.

The chain uses TRBV4-2 and TRBJ1-2, with 8 bases fitting TRBD1. Germline V CDR1 and CDR2: LGHNA, YNFKEQ. There are 15 residues in the CDR3. V lost 1 base and J lost 7; bases outside the gene matches: 8. DNA for the CDR3: TGTGCCAGCAGCCAAGCCCAGACAGGGGCTGTTGGCTACACCTTC. It yields the protein CASSQAQTGAVGYTF.

This clone has more than one count but fewer than ten. The DNA of the CDR3 is TGTGCCAGCAGCCAAGAGTGGCAGGAAGCTTTCTTT. It translates to CASSQEWQEAFF. The rearrangement joins TRBV3-1 (or the pseudogene TRBV3-2) to TRBJ1-1; D is undetermined. The V gene lost 0 bases and the J gene lost 8 bases, with 7 bases spanning the gap. CDR3 size: 12 residues. Germline CDR1 LGHDT, CDR2 YNNKEL (reference sequence).

The chain joins TRBV11-3 to TRBJ2-1, with 12 bases identical to TRBD2. With 1 base clipped from V and 15 bases from J, the junction kept 7 bases outside the gene matches. CDR1 and CDR2 from the germline V gene are SGHNT and YENEEA. The CDR3 contains 14 residues. CDR3 DNA: TGTGCCAGCAGCTTAGTACTAGCGGGGGGAAGGCGGTTCTTC. This encodes CASSLVLAGGRRFF.

The chain is built from TRBV5-1 and TRBJ2-5; 7 nucleotides align to TRBD2. V trimming: 2 bases; J trimming: 5 bases; junction bases outside the gene matches: 6. The CDR3 totals 14 residues. Germline CDR1 SGHRS, CDR2 YFSETQ. Here the CDR3 reads CASSFGREWETQYF. The CDR3 DNA reads TGCGCCAGCAGCTTTGGGCGGGAGTGGGAGACCCAGTACTTC.

The CDR3 DNA sequence: TGTGCCAGCAGCCCGGGGGGGCTGGGGGGGACTGAAGCTTTCTTT. Residues: CASSPGGLGGTEAFF. J is TRBJ1-1 and V is TRBV7-2, with D maybe TRBD1 (6 bases). This CDR3 is built from 15 residues. Germline V gene lookup returns CDR1 SGHTA and CDR2 FQGNSA. The V end was cut by 5 bases, the J end by 5 bases, with 18 bases between.

In its sample, this clone was seen once. The J gene is TRBJ1-2, the V gene TRBV6-5; D might be TRBD1 (5 bases). V shed 6 bases and J shed 4 bases, with 6 bases lying between them. The CDR3 sequence is 11 residues long. The germline gives CDR1 MNHEY, CDR2 SVGAGI. CDR3 nucleotide sequence: TGTGCCAGCAGGGGGCTCTATGGCTACACCTTC. This translates into CASRGLYGYTF.

The V gene is TRBV5-1, the J gene TRBJ1-2; TRBD1 agrees at 8 bases. The germline V gene has CDR1 SGHRS and CDR2 YFSETQ. The CDR3 spans 14 residues. Trimming took 4 bases from V and 4 from J; bases not matched to a gene: 6. The CDR3 reads CASSQDRVGYGYTF. CDR3 sequence (DNA): TGCGCCAGCAGCCAGGACAGGGTGGGCTATGGCTACACCTTC.